The source of this T cell receptor beta chain is a study of T cell responses to AZD1222 COVID-19 vaccine. Whole-study results and caveats: Females made up more of the donors, who were largely white British, and clonal diversity may have come out too low. AZD1222 recipients seropositive at baseline numbered only five to seven. Reportedly, close to half of spike-specific TCRs are directed against unmutated variant regions.

Trimming stripped 4 bases from V and 4 bases from J, with 13 bases between. Germline CDR1 is MNHEY and CDR2 is SVGAGI. The CDR3 runs to 14 residues. As to this clone: Antigen unknown.

Sequencing was performed with immunoSEQ multiplex PCR; in TCRdb, only in-frame clones are kept and a portion is missing. This table holds 130,000 to 150,000 clones, over 80% found once. The chain couples TRBV6-5 to TRBJ1-2, with a possible D match to TRBD1 (5 bases). The receptor was isolated from an adult in good health. Here the sequenced sample was peripheral blood, taken on day 0 of MenACWY control vaccination. The CDR3, as DNA: TGTGCCAGCAGTTCCAACCAGGGAGGCTATGGCTACACCTTC. Protein: CASSSNQGGYGYTF.